This TCR beta chain appears in the sequencing data of a study of T cells in Graves' hyperthyroidism and ophthalmopathy (dated 2019 in TCRdb). Regarding the study in general: Peripheral blood samples were taken at initial diagnosis, before any treatment was given. The 90 to 100 discovery patients were randomly divided into training and test sets at a 7:3 ratio. After sampling, hyperthyroidism patients received methimazole starting at 30 mg daily, and ophthalmopathy patients received high-dose intravenous methylprednisolone. The paper reports TCR Vbeta CDR3 sequencing of approximately 140 peripheral blood samples: around 45 ophthalmopathy, 75 to 80 hyperthyroidism and roughly 17 progressor patients. To identify distinguishing TCR V-J signatures, a discovery cohort of about 100 patients was used, comprising 43 with Graves' ophthalmopathy and around 60 with stable Graves' hyperthyroidism. Whether ophthalmopathy could be predicted prospectively was tested in an independent validation cohort made up of about 20 hyperthyroidism patients plus 17 patients who later progressed to ophthalmopathy. Thyroid tissue and blood T-cell repertoires from six Graves' hyperthyroidism patients were also compared in the study.

This clonotype was picked up many times. Its binding antigen is unknown. The input lacks base qualities; no much larger clone sits a single base away. From the cysteine through the phenylalanine, the CDR3 covers 13 amino acids. The retained sequence is limited to the CDR3, 39 bases, with the frame set at the first base. The germline V gene provides CDR1 MNHNS and CDR2 SASEGT. The junction shows trimming of 6 bases on V and 5 bases on J, plus 14 bases between the germline ends. General findings and caveats noted by the study authors: A model built on a 13 V-J signature distinguished ophthalmopathy from stable hyperthyroidism, reaching around 88% sensitivity and around 81% specificity in cross-validation and 80%/75% in testing. During validation, the model predicted progression to ophthalmopathy a median of around six months ahead of onset, with approximately 70% sensitivity and 72% to 85% specificity. Blood samples also contained most of the expanded thyroid clonotypes (frequency above 0.001), which suggests that blood repertoires may reflect thyroid immune responses. No statistical method was used to set the sample size in advance, and investigators knew the group allocation.

Amplification of TCR beta CDR3 regions was carried out from RNA transcripts. The TCR CDR3 was subjected to a first round of RT-PCR using the HTBI primer set and the Qiagen OneStep RT-PCR kit. Libraries were constructed in a second round of multiplex PCR, after which size selection and purification were performed. Paired-end sequencing of the libraries was performed with 100 bp reads on an Illumina HiSeq2000. Regarding the original processing steps: SOAPnuke was used to process the raw data, removing reads that contained adapters or uncalled bases, had a mean Phred below 15, or lacked an exact match to the constant primer or identifier. COPE v1.2.5 was used to merge the high-quality paired reads, and each unique nucleotide sequence was defined as a clonotype. Clonotypes were aligned to IMGT TRBV, TRBD and TRBJ reference segments using MiTCR v1.1. The analysis was restricted to V-J combinations with a frequency above 0.0001, which together covered 98% to 99.2% of the repertoires. A TCS score was defined as the ratio of F50 (clonal expansion) to E x V (chaos), with BLOSUM62-based TCRdist applied between CDR3 peptides within each V-J. Welch's t-statistics and random forest reduced 500 to 550 V-J features to 10 to 15, which were used in a naive Bayes classifier (R e1071). Through fastp at Q25 and MiXCR, TCRdb rebuilt clones from the public reads, retaining in-frame beta chains. Here each entry gathers all rows of one CDR3 protein and keeps the most common genes and DNA. None of the V and J calls come from the authors' own analysis; TCRdb made them. Across this sample there are about 360,000 distinct CDR3 sequences, with roughly 13% seen only once. Jointly, the top ten make up less than 10% of the sample.

A patient counted as having stable Graves' hyperthyroidism if no progression to ophthalmopathy occurred over 18 months of follow-up. Hyperthyroidism patients were aged 18 to 65 years and newly diagnosed, with disease duration of less than 2 months. Exclusion was applied to patients with uncontrolled infections, other autoimmune diseases, pregnancy or lactation. Diagnoses were based on clinical symptoms, serum thyroxine and TRAb, thyroid ultrasound and orbital computed tomography. PBMCs were separated from 8 to 10 ml of fresh peripheral blood using Ficoll-Paque density gradient centrifugation. Total RNA was extracted using Trizol reagent, and RNA quality was assessed on an Agilent 2100 Bioanalyzer.

The chain is assembled from TRBV6-1 and TRBJ2-7; the D gene is possibly TRBD2, with 6 bases matching. Sequencing was performed on blood. The TCR sequence derives from a woman aged 18-29 years with Graves' hyperthyroidism. The CDR3 protein: CASSPQEGHEQYF. The DNA is as follows: TGTGCCAGCAGCCCCCAGGAGGGGCACGAGCAGTACTTC.